The clone carrying this TCR beta chain was seen repeatedly, ten times or more. The length of the CDR3 is 15 residues. Losses at the gene ends were 3 bases for V and 6 bases for J; bases not matched to a gene: 7. The germline V gene encodes CDR1 SQVTM and CDR2 ANQGSEA. TCRdb ran MiXCR on the 5' RACE reads and lists one entry per CDR3 protein. There are around 150,000 distinct CDR3 sequences in the sample; around a third occur only once, and 5.5% to 7.5% lies in the top ten. The data originate from a study of CD8 T cells in ankylosing spondylitis. The chain has TRBV29-1 and TRBJ2-3, with 12 positions matching TRBD1. The sample consisted of synovial fluid, either unsorted or a sorted T cell fraction (not recorded which). This TCR was sampled from a male donor with ankylosing spondylitis. CDR3 sequence: CSVEGGQGARDTQYF. The DNA for the CDR3 is TGCAGCGTTGAGGGGGGACAGGGGGCGAGGGATACGCAGTATTTT.